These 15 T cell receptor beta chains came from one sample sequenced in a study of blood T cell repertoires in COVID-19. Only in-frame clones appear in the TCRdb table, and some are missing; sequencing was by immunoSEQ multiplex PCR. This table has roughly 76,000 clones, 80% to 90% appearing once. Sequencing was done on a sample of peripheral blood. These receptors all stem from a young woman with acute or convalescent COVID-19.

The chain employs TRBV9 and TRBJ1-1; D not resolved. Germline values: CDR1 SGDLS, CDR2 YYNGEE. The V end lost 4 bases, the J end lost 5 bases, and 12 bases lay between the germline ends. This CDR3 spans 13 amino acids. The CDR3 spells CASSPDAGTEAFF. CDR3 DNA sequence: TGTGCCAGCAGCCCTGACGCGGGGACTGAAGCTTTCTTT.

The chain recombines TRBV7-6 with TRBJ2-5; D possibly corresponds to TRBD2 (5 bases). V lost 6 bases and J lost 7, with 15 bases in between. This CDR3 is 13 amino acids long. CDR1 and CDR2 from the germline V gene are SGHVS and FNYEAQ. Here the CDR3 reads CASSSATEGTQYF. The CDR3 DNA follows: TGTGCCAGCAGTTCAGCGACCGAGGGGACCCAGTACTTC.

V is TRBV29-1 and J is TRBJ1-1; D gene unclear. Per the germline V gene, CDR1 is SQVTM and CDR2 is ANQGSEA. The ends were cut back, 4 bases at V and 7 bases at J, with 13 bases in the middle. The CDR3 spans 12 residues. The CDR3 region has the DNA TGCAGCGTTGGGGAGAGGTACCATGAAGCTTTCTTT. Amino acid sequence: CSVGERYHEAFF.

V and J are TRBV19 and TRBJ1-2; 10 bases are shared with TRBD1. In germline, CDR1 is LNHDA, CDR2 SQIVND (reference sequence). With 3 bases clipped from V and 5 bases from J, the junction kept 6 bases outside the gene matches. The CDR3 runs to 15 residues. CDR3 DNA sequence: TGTGCCAGTAGTATTTCCGGACAGGGGGGATATGGCTACACCTTC. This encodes CASSISGQGGYGYTF. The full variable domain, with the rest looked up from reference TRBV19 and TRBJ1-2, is DGGITQSPKYLFRKEGQNVTLSCEQNLNHDAMYWYRQDPGQGLRLIYYSQIVNDFQKGDIAEGYSVSREKKESFPLTVTSAQKNPTAFYLCASSISGQGGYGYTFGSGTRLTVV.

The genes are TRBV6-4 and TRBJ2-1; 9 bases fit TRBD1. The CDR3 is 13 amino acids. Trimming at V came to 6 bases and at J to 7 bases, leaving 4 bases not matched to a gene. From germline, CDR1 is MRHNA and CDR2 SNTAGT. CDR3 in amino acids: CASSSDRGNEQFF. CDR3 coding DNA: TGTGCCAGCAGCTCGGACAGGGGTAATGAGCAGTTCTTC.

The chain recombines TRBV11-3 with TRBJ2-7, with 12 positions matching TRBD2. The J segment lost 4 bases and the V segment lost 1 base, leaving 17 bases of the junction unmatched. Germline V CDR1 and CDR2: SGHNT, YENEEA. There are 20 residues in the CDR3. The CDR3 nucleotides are TGTGCCAGCAGCTTAGGGCAGGGGACTGCCGGACTAGCGGGAAAATACGAGCAGTACTTC. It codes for CASSLGQGTAGLAGKYEQYF.

CDR3 amino acids: CSVVLQGIGYTF. The CDR3 bases are TGCAGCGTTGTCCTACAGGGGATTGGCTACACCTTC. V and J are TRBV29-1 and TRBJ1-2; 7 bases fit TRBD1. V lost 4 bases, J lost 7 bases, and 6 bases stayed unmatched. CDR1 SQVTM and CDR2 ANQGSEA come from the germline V gene. This CDR3 has 12 amino acids.

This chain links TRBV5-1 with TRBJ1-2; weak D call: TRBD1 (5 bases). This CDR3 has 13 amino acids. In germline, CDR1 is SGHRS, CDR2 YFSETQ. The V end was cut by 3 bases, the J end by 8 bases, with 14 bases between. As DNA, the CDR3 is TGCGCCAGCAGCTGGCAGGGTGAAGAAGGCTACACCTTC. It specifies CASSWQGEEGYTF.

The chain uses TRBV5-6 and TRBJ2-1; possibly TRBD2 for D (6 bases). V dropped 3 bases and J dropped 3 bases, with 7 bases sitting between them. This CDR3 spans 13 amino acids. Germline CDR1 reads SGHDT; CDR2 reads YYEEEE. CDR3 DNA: TGTGCCAGCAGCTCGGGACTCTACAATGAGCAGTTCTTC. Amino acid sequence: CASSSGLYNEQFF.

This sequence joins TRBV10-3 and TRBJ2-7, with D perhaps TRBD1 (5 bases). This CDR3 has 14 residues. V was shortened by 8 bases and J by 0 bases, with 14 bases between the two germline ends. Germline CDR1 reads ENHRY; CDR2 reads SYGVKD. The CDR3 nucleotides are TGTGCCATCGGTCCAGGGCAGAGCTCCTACGAGCAGTACTTC. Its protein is CAIGPGQSSYEQYF.

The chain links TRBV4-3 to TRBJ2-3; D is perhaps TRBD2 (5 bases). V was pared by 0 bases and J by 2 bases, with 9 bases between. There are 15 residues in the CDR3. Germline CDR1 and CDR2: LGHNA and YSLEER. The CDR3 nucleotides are TGCGCCAGCAGCCAAGAGGGAGCGGTCACAGATACGCAGTATTTT. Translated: CASSQEGAVTDTQYF.

The CDR3 reads CASSDRGQVGAEAFF. The CDR3 coding sequence is TGTGCCAGCAGTGACCGAGGACAGGTCGGGGCTGAAGCTTTCTTT. The chain carries TRBV6-1 and TRBJ1-1, with 7 bases identical to TRBD1. Germline V gene data show CDR1 as MNHNS and CDR2 as SASEGT. V was clipped by 3 bases and J by 6 bases; unmatched bases: 10. This CDR3 contains 15 residues.

CDR3 in DNA: TGTGCCAGCAGTTACTCAACAACCGCGGGCGACTATGGCTACACCTTC. This translates into CASSYSTTAGDYGYTF. This rearrangement joins TRBV6-2 or TRBV6-3 to TRBJ1-2, with unresolved D. The V end was cut by 0 bases, the J end by 3 bases, with 14 bases between. The CDR3 runs to 16 residues. Germline values: CDR1 MNHEY, CDR2 SVGEGT.

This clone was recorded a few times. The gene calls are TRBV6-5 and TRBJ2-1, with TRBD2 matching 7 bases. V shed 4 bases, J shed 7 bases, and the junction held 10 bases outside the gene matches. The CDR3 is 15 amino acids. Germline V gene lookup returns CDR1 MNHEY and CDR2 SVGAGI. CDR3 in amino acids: CASSSRTSGLNEQFF. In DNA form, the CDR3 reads TGTGCCAGCAGTTCGCGGACTAGTGGTTTGAATGAGCAGTTCTTC.

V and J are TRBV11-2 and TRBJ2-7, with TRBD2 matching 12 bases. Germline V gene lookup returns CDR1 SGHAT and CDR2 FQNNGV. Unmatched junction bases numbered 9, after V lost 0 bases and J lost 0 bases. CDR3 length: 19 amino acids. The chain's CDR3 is CASSLESLLAGGNSYEQYF. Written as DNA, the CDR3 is TGTGCCAGCAGCTTAGAGAGCCTACTAGCGGGGGGAAACTCCTACGAGCAGTACTTC.